These 12 T cell receptor beta chains originate from one sample sequenced in a study of blood T cell repertoires in COVID-19. The table came from immunoSEQ multiplex PCR; TCRdb's copy has only in-frame clones and leaves some out. This sample has around 380,000 clones; more than 75% occur once, and the top ten carry 1% to 1.5%. Sequenced input: PBMCs or T cells enriched from blood (not recorded which). Receptors originate from a man aged 25 to 45 who had recovered from COVID-19.

The CDR3 nucleotides read TGTGCCAGCAGTGTCAGGGACTTGTACGAGCAGTACTTC. Its translation is CASSVRDLYEQYF. V and J are TRBV2 and TRBJ2-7; perhaps TRBD2 as D (6 bases). This CDR3 has 13 residues. Germline CDR1 is SNHLY and CDR2 is FYNNEI. V dropped 4 bases and J dropped 4 bases, with 11 bases sitting between them.

The chain is built from TRBV11-2 and TRBJ2-3; a possible D gene is TRBD2 (6 bases). CDR1 SGHAT and CDR2 FQNNGV come from the germline V gene. Trimming took 0 bases from V and 1 from J, leaving 11 bases between them. The length of the CDR3 is 16 residues. The CDR3 coding sequence is TGTGCCAGCAGCTTAGATCAGGGAGGAGGCACAGATACGCAGTATTTT. Its protein is CASSLDQGGGTDTQYF.

As DNA, the CDR3 is TGTGCCAGCAGCTTGTGGGGCGGGGACAACTATGGCTACACCTTC. It specifies CASSLWGGDNYGYTF. The rearrangement links TRBV5-4 to TRBJ1-2; weak D call: TRBD1 (5 bases). The CDR3 length is 15 residues. Germline-derived CDR1 and CDR2 are SGHNT and YYREEE (reference sequence). V lost 1 base and J lost 2, with 12 bases in between.

This clone was seen repeatedly, ten times or more. V is TRBV6-1 and J is TRBJ1-4, with D perhaps TRBD1 (5 bases). Trimming pared 1 base from V and 3 bases from J, leaving 9 bases between. Germline V gives CDR1 MNHNS, CDR2 SASEGT. The CDR3 is 15 amino acids. CDR3 loop: CASSEDRSANEKLFF. The CDR3 nucleotides read TGTGCCAGCAGTGAAGACAGGTCGGCTAATGAAAAACTGTTTTTT.

The CDR3 coding sequence is TGTGCCAGTACGGGACAGGGGGTAGCTGAAGCTTTCTTT. It is translated as CASTGQGVAEAFF. V usage is TRBV3-1 (or the pseudogene TRBV3-2) and J usage is TRBJ1-1, with TRBD1 matching over 11 bases. CDR3 size: 13 residues. Germline trimming cut 9 bases from V and 6 bases from J; bases unmatched to any gene: 6. CDR1 is LGHDT, CDR2 YNNKEL, per germline (reference sequence).

The rearrangement joins TRBV30 to TRBJ1-3; 8 positions match TRBD1. CDR1 and CDR2 from the germline V gene are GTSNPN and SVGIG (reference sequence). The trim removed 1 base at V and 4 bases at J, leaving 9 bases unmatched. This CDR3 contains 16 residues. In DNA, the CDR3 is TGTGCCTGGAGTGGTCCCGGGACAGGATCCGGAAACACCATATATTTT. Protein sequence: CAWSGPGTGSGNTIYF.

This rearrangement joins TRBV11-2 to TRBJ1-1, with D tentatively TRBD1 (6 bases). Trimming removed 5 bases from V and 0 bases from J, with 10 bases in between. This CDR3 comprises 14 residues. The germline gives CDR1 SGHAT, CDR2 FQNNGV. The DNA of the CDR3 is TGTGCCAGCAGCCCACAGGGCTTGAACACTGAAGCTTTCTTT. Its translation is CASSPQGLNTEAFF.

This sequence joins TRBV19 and TRBJ2-7; TRBD1 matches 10 bases. This CDR3 is 16 amino acids long. V was pared by 0 bases and J by 1 base, with 3 bases of the junction left unmatched. CDR1 LNHDA and CDR2 SQIVND come from the germline V gene (reference sequence). The CDR3 nucleotides read TGTGCCAGTAGTATAGACCGGGACAGGGGTTCCTACGAGCAGTACTTC. This codes for CASSIDRDRGSYEQYF.

This clone has a single count. The CDR3 loop reads CASSYSTSYAAEQFF. CDR3 nucleotides: TGTGCCAGCAGTTACTCGACTAGTTATGCCGCTGAGCAGTTCTTC. The gene calls are TRBV6-5 and TRBJ2-1; perhaps TRBD2 as D (6 bases). Germline V gene lookup returns CDR1 MNHEY and CDR2 SVGAGI. V was cut by 0 bases and J by 9 bases, with 15 bases left in between. The CDR3 length is 15 residues.

This rearrangement joins TRBV30 to TRBJ1-6, with D uncertain. CDR3 length equals 13 residues. Per the germline V gene, CDR1 is GTSNPN and CDR2 is SVGIG (reference sequence). V was shortened by 3 bases and J by 6 bases, with 9 bases between the two germline ends. CDR3 sequence: CAWSEVVNSPLHF. Written as DNA, the CDR3 is TGTGCCTGGAGCGAAGTAGTTAATTCACCCCTCCACTTT.

The rearrangement uses TRBV7-8 and TRBJ2-7, with TRBD1 identical over 10 bases. The CDR3 sequence is 13 residues long. J gave up 5 bases and V 8 bases, and 6 bases lay outside the gene matches. Per germline, CDR1 SGHVS and CDR2 FQNEAQ. The DNA for the CDR3 is TGTGCCAGCGGTACGGGACAGGGGAACGAGCAGTACTTC. Translation gives CASGTGQGNEQYF.

V is TRBV7-9 and J is TRBJ2-7, with TRBD2 matching over 8 bases. CDR3 length: 15 amino acids. Germline CDR1 is SEHNR and CDR2 is FQNEAQ (reference sequence). Trimming cost V 1 base and J 2 bases; bases outside gene matches: 4. The CDR3 coding sequence is TGTGCCAGCAGCTTAGTGACGGGGGGGACCTACGAGCAGTACTTC. It encodes CASSLVTGGTYEQYF. The entire variable domain, with the rest obtained from reference TRBV7-9 and TRBJ2-7, is as follows: DTGVSQNPRHKITKRGQNVTFRCDPISEHNRLYWYRQTLGQGPEFLTYFQNEAQLEKSRLLSDRFSAERPKGSFSTLEIQRTEQGDSAMYLCASSLVTGGTYEQYFGPGTRLTVT.